Below, one TCR beta chain is given with its context. Its antigen remains unidentified. Sequenced by immunoSEQ multiplex PCR; TCRdb stores in-frame clones only, minus some. Here the sample spans about 550,000 clones, around 95% being singletons. The naive CD8 subset, CD45RO-negative cells positively selected for CCR7, excluded terminally differentiated effector memory CD45RA+ cells. The data belong to a study of shared clonotypes between healthy human individuals. CDR3 length: 16 amino acids. The V gene end was trimmed by 8 bases and the J gene end by 1 base; junction bases not matched to a gene: 8. CDR1 is LNHNV, CDR2 YYDKDF, per germline (reference sequence). The study, taken as a whole, reports: Sorted-subset samples were not fully sequenced, rarefaction indicated.

The chain employs TRBV15 and TRBJ1-5; 10 bases are a match to TRBD1. Input material: naive CD8+ T cells sorted from blood. The sequence came from a woman in her thirties in good health. The CDR3 reads CATRWDRGLSNQPQHF. The CDR3 bases are TGTGCCACCCGCTGGGACAGGGGCCTGAGCAATCAGCCCCAGCATTTT.